This T cell receptor beta chain is drawn from a study of T cells after yellow fever vaccination. TCRdb reprocessed the 5' RACE reads with MiXCR, giving one entry per CDR3 protein. Here the sample spans roughly 99,000 distinct CDR3 sequences, roughly 5.2% being singletons. The CDR3 extends over 15 amino acids. V lost 0 bases, J lost 4 bases, and 12 bases lay in between. Per the germline V gene, CDR1 is MGHRA and CDR2 is YSYEKL. The sequencing used CD8+ T cells sorted from PBMCs, collected 10 days after the yellow fever booster vaccination. This clonotype was sampled from a man aged 18 to 30 who received the YFV17D yellow fever vaccine. J is TRBJ1-2 and V is TRBV4-1, with D hard to call. The CDR3 bases are TGCGCCAGCAGCCAAGATGGTAACCTTGGCTATGGCTACACCTTC. Encoded protein: CASSQDGNLGYGYTF.